This T cell receptor (beta chain) was sequenced during a study of blood T cell repertoires in COVID-19. For the study at large: Samples came from the United States, Italy and Spain, spanning acute and convalescent COVID-19.

Repertoires were generated with immunoSEQ multiplex PCR, while TCRdb's copy carries only in-frame clones and drops some. The sample shows 91,000 or so clones, around 82% of them seen only once. This CDR3 has 13 amino acids. V dropped 6 bases and J dropped 9 bases, with 12 bases sitting between them. This TCR was recovered from a middle-aged man with active or convalescent COVID-19. The rearrangement uses TRBV12-3 or TRBV12-4 and TRBJ1-6; no clear D. The sequenced material came from peripheral blood. Here the CDR3 reads CASREGWGSPLHF. The CDR3 DNA follows: TGTGCCAGCAGGGAGGGCTGGGGTTCACCCCTCCACTTT.